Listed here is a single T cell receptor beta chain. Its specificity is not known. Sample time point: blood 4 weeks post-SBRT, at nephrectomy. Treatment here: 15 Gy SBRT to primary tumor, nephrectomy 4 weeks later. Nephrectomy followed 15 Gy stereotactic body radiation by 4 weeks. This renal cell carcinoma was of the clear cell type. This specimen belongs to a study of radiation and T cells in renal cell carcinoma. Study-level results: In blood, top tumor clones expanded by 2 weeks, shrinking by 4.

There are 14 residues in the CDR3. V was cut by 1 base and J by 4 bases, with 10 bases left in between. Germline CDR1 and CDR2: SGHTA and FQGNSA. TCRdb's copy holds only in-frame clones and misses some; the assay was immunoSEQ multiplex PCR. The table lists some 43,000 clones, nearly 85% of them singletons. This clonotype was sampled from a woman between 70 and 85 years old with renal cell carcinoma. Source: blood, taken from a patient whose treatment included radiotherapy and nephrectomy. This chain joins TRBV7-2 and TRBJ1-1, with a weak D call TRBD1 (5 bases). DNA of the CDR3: TGTGCCAGCAGCTTAGAGAGGCAGGGCACTGAAGCTTTCTTT. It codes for CASSLERQGTEAFF.